This TCR beta chain was sequenced for a study of blood T cells in healthy people across ages. V was pared by 1 base and J by 4 bases, with 12 bases of the junction left unmatched. This CDR3 comprises 18 residues. Germline loops: CDR1 SGHTA, CDR2 FQGNSA. Next came a second PCR, run for about 6 to 12 cycles, which used a sample-barcoded 5' primer along with a J-beta primer mix. TCRdb re-called the 5' RACE reads with MiXCR, one entry per CDR3 protein. This sample yields hundreds of thousands of distinct CDR3 sequences, of which roughly 64% are seen a single time; roughly 20% belongs to the top ten. Sequencing was carried out using blood. The origin of this receptor is a man aged 30 to 39 in good health. This chain joins TRBV7-2 and TRBJ2-1; 8 positions agree with TRBD2. In DNA form, the CDR3 reads TGTGCCAGCAGCTTAGAGGCTGCGATCGGACTAGCATACAATGAGCAGTTCTTC. It encodes CASSLEAAIGLAYNEQFF.